This TCR beta chain is drawn from a study of T cells in localized non-small cell lung cancer. The table came from immunoSEQ multiplex PCR; TCRdb's copy has only in-frame clones and leaves some out. Of around 1,500 clones detected, approximately 28% appear once; the ten largest clones hold about 9.6%. V dropped 4 bases and J dropped 5 bases, with 14 bases sitting between them. Germline lookup yields CDR1 GTSNPN and CDR2 SVGIG (reference sequence). This CDR3 has 13 amino acids. Note on this clone: No antigen is known for it.

Findings of the study overall: Sequencing, confined to only one tumor region, leaves heterogeneity possible. Longer survival (overall) was linked to higher T cell density in blood. A median of 57 clones ranked among the top 100 in tumor appeared in adjacent lung.

The sequence was collected from a woman aged 40-69 years with stage III lung adenocarcinoma. Here the sequenced sample was normal lung tissue next to the tumor, taken before any cancer treatment. The V call is TRBV30, the J call TRBJ1-1; the D gene is possibly TRBD1 (5 bases). The CDR3 DNA is TGTGCCTGGAATCCTTGGGGGGGGACTGAAGCTTTCTTT. Translation gives CAWNPWGGTEAFF. The variable domain in full, completed from reference TRBV30 and TRBJ1-1, reads SQTIHQWPATLVQPVGSPLSLECTVEGTSNPNLYWYRQAAGRGLQLLFYSVGIGQISSEVPQNLSASRPQDRQFILSSKKLLLSDSGFYLCAWNPWGGTEAFFGQGTRLTVV.